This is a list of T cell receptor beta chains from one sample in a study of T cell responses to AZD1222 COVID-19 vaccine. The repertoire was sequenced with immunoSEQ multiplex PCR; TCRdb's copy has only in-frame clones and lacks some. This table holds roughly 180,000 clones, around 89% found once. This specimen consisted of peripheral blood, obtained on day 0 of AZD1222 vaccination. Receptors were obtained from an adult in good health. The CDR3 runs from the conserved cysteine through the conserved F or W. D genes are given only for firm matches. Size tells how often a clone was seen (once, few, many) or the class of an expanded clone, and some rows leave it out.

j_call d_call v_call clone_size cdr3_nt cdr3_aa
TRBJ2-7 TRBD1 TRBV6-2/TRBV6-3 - TGTGCCAGCAGTTACCTCGGGACAGGGGTAGATGAGCAGTACTTC CASSYLGTGVDEQYF
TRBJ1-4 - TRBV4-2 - TGTGCCAGCAGCCAAGTAAGGGAGATGTGGGAAAAACTGTTTTTT CASSQVREMWEKLFF
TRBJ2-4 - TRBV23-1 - TGCGCCAGCAGTCAATCGATATTCAGCGCCCTAGCCAAAAACATTCAGTACTTC CASSQSIFSALAKNIQYF
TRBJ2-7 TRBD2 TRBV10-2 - TGCGCCAGCACCCTGATGGGGGGGAAACAATACGAGCAGTACTTC CASTLMGGKQYEQYF
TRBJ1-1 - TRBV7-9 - TGTGCCAGCAGTTACAGCGGGGACACCGGGAACACTGAAGCTTTCTTT CASSYSGDTGNTEAFF
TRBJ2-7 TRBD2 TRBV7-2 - TGTGCCAGCAGCAAAACCATTCGGAGGCCTAGCGGGGGGGCCTACGAGCAGTACTTC CASSKTIRRPSGGAYEQYF
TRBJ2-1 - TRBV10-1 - TGCGCCAGCAGTGAGTCGGCAGGGGTTACCTACAATGAGCAGTTCTTC CASSESAGVTYNEQFF
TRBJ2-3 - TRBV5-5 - TGTGCCAGCAGCTTGGCGCCGGGGCACACAGATACGCAGTATTTT CASSLAPGHTDTQYF
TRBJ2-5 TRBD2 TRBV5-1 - TGCGCCAGCAGCTTGACGGCGCGCAGGCGGGGGTCAGCAGAGACCCAGTACTTC CASSLTARRRGSAETQYF
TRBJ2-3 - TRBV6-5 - TGTGCCAGCAGCCCCACTGCAAATACGCAGTATTTT CASSPTANTQYF
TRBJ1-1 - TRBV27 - TGTGCCAGCAGGGATACAGGGAACACTGAAGCTTTCTTT CASRDTGNTEAFF
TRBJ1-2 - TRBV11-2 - TGTGCCAGCAGCGTGAACCCCACAGGGTTTGGCTATGGCTACACCTTC CASSVNPTGFGYGYTF
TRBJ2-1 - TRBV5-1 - TGCGCCAGCAGACTGGGTCTGGACAATGAGCAGTTCTTC CASRLGLDNEQFF
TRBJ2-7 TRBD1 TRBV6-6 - TGTGCCAGCAGTTACTGGGGACAGGGCATCTCCTACGAGCAGTACTTC CASSYWGQGISYEQYF
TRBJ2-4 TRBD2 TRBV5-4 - TGTGCCAGCAGCGGGACCGCGGGGGAAAACATTCAGTACTTC CASSGTAGENIQYF
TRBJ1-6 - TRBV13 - TGTGCCAGCAGCCCCTCTTTGTACGGACGGGATAATTCACCCCTCCACTTT CASSPSLYGRDNSPLHF
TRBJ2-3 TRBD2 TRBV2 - TGTGCCAGCAGTTACACTCCGGGACTAGCGGGTGACGATACGCAGTATTTT CASSYTPGLAGDDTQYF
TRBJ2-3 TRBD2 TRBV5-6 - TGTGCCAGCAGCCTCCGGACGGGAGGGAGTACGCAGTATTTT CASSLRTGGSTQYF
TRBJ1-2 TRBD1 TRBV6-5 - TGTGCCAGCAGTTACTCAGACAGGGTGAATGGCTACACCTTC CASSYSDRVNGYTF
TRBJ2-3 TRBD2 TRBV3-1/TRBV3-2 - TGTGCCAGCAGCCCGGGACTAGCGGGTTCCGGGGCGCAGTATTTT CASSPGLAGSGAQYF
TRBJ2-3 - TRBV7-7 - TGTGCTAGCAGCTTAGCGGAACTAGCCAGCACAGATACGCAGTATTTT CASSLAELASTDTQYF
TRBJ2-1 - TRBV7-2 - TGTGCCAGCAGCTTACCTACCAAAGGTGAGCAGTTCTTC CASSLPTKGEQFF
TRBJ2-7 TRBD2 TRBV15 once TGTGCCACCAGCAGAGGACAGCGGGGGGCCACCTACGAGCAGTACTTC CATSRGQRGATYEQYF
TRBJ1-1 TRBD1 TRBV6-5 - TGTGCCAGCAGTTACTGGGACAGAAGAACTGAAGCTTTCTTT CASSYWDRRTEAFF
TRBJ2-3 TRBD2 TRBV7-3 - TGTGCCAGCAGCTTAATGGGGACTAGCAGGGATACGCAGTATTTT CASSLMGTSRDTQYF
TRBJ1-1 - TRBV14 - TGTGCCAGCAGCCAAGAGAGGGGAACTGAAGCTTTCTTT CASSQERGTEAFF
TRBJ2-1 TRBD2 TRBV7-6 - TGTGCCAGCAGCTTTTCTAGCGGGGGTGGGAATGAGCAGTTCTTC CASSFSSGGGNEQFF
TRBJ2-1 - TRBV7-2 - TGTGCCAGCAGCTTAGCGGGGAACTCCTACAATGAGCAGTTCTTC CASSLAGNSYNEQFF
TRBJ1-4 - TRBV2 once TGTGCCAGCAACGAGGACAGTCCGGCTAATGAAAAACTGTTTTTT CASNEDSPANEKLFF
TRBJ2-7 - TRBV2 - TGTGCCAGCAGTGCCCGGGACGAATCCTACGAGCAGTACTTC CASSARDESYEQYF
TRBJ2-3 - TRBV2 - TGTGCCAGCAGTGGAGGTTTTAGCACAGATACGCAGTATTTT CASSGGFSTDTQYF
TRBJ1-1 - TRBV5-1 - TGCGCCAGCAGCTACGCAGGGGAACCGACTGAAGCTTTCTTT CASSYAGEPTEAFF
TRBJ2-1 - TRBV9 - TGTGCCAGCAGCGGCTCAGGGGTCTACAATGAGCAGTTCTTC CASSGSGVYNEQFF
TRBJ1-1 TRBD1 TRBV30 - TGTACCTGGAGTCCAAACAGGGGGAACACTGAAGCTTTCTTT CTWSPNRGNTEAFF
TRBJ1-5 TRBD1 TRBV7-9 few TGTGCCAGCAGCTTAGTTAGCGGGACAGTCAATCAGCCCCAGCATTTT CASSLVSGTVNQPQHF